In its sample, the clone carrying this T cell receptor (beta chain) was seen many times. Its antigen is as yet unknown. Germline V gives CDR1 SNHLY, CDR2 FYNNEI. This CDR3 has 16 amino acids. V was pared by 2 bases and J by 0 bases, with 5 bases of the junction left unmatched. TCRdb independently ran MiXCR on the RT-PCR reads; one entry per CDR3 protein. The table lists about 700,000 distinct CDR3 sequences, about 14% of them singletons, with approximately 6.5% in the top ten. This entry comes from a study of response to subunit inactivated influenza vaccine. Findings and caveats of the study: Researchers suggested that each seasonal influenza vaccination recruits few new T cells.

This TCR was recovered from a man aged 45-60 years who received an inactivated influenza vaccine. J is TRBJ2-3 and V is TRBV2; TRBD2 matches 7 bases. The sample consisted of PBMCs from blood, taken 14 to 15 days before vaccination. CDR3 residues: CASSELGRGSTDTQYF. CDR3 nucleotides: TGTGCCAGCAGTGAATTAGGGCGGGGGAGCACAGATACGCAGTATTTT.